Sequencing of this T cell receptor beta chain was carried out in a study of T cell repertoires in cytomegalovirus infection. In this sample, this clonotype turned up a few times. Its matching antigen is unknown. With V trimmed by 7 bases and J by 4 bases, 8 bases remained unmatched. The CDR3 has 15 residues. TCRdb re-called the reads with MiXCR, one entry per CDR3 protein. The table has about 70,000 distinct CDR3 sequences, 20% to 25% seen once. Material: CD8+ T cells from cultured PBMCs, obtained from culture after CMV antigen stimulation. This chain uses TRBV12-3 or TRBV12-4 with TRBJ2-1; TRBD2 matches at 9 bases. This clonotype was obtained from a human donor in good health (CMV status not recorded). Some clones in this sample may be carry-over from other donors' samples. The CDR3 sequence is CASTLTSGQYNEQFF. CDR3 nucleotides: TGTGCCAGCACCTTAACTAGCGGGCAATACAATGAGCAGTTCTTC.